The clone carrying this T cell receptor beta chain occurred many times. The record originates from a study of low-dose radiotherapy and immunotherapy resistance in tumors. The wider study: Radiation delivery to Cohort 1 consisted of 0.5 Gy per fraction every 2 weeks, summing to 6.5 Gy.

Both TCRalpha and TCRbeta chains were reverse transcribed with V-gene-specific primers. TCRs were put through approximately 20 PCR cycles of amplification with Phusion. A constant-region primer and the V-primer adapter served as the primer pair. TCRdb analysed the reads with MiXCR anew, one entry per CDR3 protein. The sample includes under 90,000 distinct CDR3 sequences, 17% seen only once; the top ten take approximately 1.5%. The sample's time point: after trial treatment. The treatment was: LDRT plus nivolumab, ipilimumab, low-dose cyclophosphamide and aspirin (RACIN trial). Low-dose radiotherapy and low-dose cyclophosphamide, together with aspirin, ipilimumab and nivolumab, were given to donors. The CDR3 is made up of 15 amino acids. V dropped 6 bases and J dropped 4 bases, with 18 bases sitting between them. In germline, CDR1 is MNHNY, CDR2 SVGAGI (reference sequence).

V and J are TRBV6-6 and TRBJ1-2, with a tentative D call TRBD1 (6 bases). This receptor was identified in a male donor with prostate cancer. Material: PBMCs, obtained after low-dose radiotherapy plus immunotherapy. The CDR3 coding sequence is TGTGCCAGCAGCGGAGATACAGGGACGGGCTATGGCTACACCTTC. The encoded protein is CASSGDTGTGYGYTF.